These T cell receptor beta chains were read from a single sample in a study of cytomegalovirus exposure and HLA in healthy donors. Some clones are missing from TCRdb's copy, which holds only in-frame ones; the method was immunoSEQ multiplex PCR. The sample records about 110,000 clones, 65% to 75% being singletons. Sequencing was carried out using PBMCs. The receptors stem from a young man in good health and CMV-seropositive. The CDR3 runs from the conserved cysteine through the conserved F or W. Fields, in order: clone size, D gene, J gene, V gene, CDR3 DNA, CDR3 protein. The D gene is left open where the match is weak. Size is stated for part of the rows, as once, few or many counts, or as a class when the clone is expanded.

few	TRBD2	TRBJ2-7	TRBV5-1	TGCGCCAGCAGCTGGGGGGGGACTAGCAGTTTGGTAGAGCAGTACTTC	CASSWGGTSSLVEQYF
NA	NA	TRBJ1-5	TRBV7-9	TGTGCCAGCAGTTTAGGCTATACTCAGGGCAAGTTGCATTTT	CASSLGYTQGKLHF
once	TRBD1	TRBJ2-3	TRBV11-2	TGTGCCAGCAGCTTTCCCGGGACAGGGGCAGTAACGGGCACAGATACGCAGTATTTT	CASSFPGTGAVTGTDTQYF
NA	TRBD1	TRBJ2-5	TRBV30	TGTGCCTGGAGCGGTACAGGGGCCCCAGAGACCCAGTACTTC	CAWSGTGAPETQYF
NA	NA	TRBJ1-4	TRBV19	TGTGCCACCAGCGCCGTCGGAGAAAAACTGTTTTTT	CATSAVGEKLFF
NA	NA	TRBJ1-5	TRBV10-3	TGTGCCTCACAATTGGGGCAGCTTAATCAGCCCCAGCATTTT	CASQLGQLNQPQHF
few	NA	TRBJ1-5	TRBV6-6	TGTGCCAGCTGCCCTGGGGCGGAAGGCAATCAGCCCCAGCATTTT	CASCPGAEGNQPQHF
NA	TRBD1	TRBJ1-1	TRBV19	TGTGCCAGTAGTATGTCCCAGGGGGCTAACACTGAAGCTTTCTTT	CASSMSQGANTEAFF
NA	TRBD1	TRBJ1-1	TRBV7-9	TGTGCCAGCAGCTTACGGTGGGACAGTGACACTGAAGCTTTCTTT	CASSLRWDSDTEAFF
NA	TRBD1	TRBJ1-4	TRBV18	TGTGCCAGCTCGCCTCGGACAGGGCCCCTTAATGAAAAACTGTTTTTT	CASSPRTGPLNEKLFF
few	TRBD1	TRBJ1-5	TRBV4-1	TGCGCCAGCAGCCAAGATTGGACAGGGAGCAATCAGCCCCAGCATTTT	CASSQDWTGSNQPQHF
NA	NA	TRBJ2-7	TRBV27	TGTGCCAGCAGTTTATCTCGGGACTCCTACGAGCAGTACTTC	CASSLSRDSYEQYF
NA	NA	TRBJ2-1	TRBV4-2	TGTGCCAGCAGCCGACTAGTGTTGGTCGATGAGCAGTTCTTC	CASSRLVLVDEQFF
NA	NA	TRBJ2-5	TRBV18	TGTGCCAGCTCACAGCGGCAAGAGACCCAGTACTTC	CASSQRQETQYF
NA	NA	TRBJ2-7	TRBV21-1	TGTGCCAGCAGCAAAGTACAGGAGAGTGACTCCTACGAGCAGTACTTC	CASSKVQESDSYEQYF
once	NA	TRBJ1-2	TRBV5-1	TGCGCCAGCAGCTTGGACTCCGCCGGGTACTATGGCTACCCCTTC	CASSLDSAGYYGYPF
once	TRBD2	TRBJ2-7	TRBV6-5	TGTGCCAGCAGTTACACGGGACTAAACTACGAGCAGTACTTC	CASSYTGLNYEQYF
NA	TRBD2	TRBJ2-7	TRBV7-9	TGTTCCAGCAGCTTAACAGCGGGGGGGCCTCTCGAGCAGTACTTC	CSSSLTAGGPLEQYF
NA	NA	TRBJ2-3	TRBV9	TGTGCCAGCACCCGGGGGAGAGAGGAGGATACGCAGTATTTT	CASTRGREEDTQYF
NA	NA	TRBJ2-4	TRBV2	TGTGCCAGCAGTGCCCTCTATCCCAAAAACATTCAGTACTTC	CASSALYPKNIQYF
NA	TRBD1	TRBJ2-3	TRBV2	TGTGCCAGCAGTGAATCCAGGGGGCTCACAGATACGCAGTATTTT	CASSESRGLTDTQYF
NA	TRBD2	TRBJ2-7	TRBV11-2	TGTGCCAGCAGCCGGGGGGTCAGCTCCTACGAGCAGTACTTC	CASSRGVSSYEQYF
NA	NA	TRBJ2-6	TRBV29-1	TGCAGCGCCACGAGGTCTGGGGCCAACGTCCTGACTTTC	CSATRSGANVLTF
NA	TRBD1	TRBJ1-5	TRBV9	TGTGCCAGCAGCCTCAGACAGGGAGGTCAGCCCCAGCATTTT	CASSLRQGGQPQHF